This T cell receptor beta chain is from a study of CD8 T cells in Susac syndrome (dated by TCRdb to between 2018 and 2020). Broadly, across the study: Among the sequenced Susac syndrome patients, six had clinically active disease and under ten were in clinical remission. Repertoire sequencing was used to test whether CD8+ T cell activation and differentiation in Susac syndrome was antigen driven. Clonality of the CD8+ T cell repertoire was compared between about a dozen healthy donors, approximately 14 Susac syndrome patients and about 15 multiple sclerosis patients. At blood withdrawal, Susac syndrome patients were either therapy-naive, taking corticosteroids (in some cases with IVIg as well), or taking IVIg alone.

RNA was extracted with the RNeasy kit and 0.5 to 1 ug was reverse transcribed using random hexamers. The immunoSEQ multiplex PCR assay, which covers 54 Vbeta and 13 Jbeta segments, was used to amplify TCR beta CDR3 regions. PCR amplification bias was corrected using a synthetic template baseline for primer optimization and computational correction. The paper's data handling went like this. Reads were annotated to V, D and J genes per IMGT and analyzed with immunoSEQ Analyzer, keeping only productive sequences. Clonality was calculated as one minus the Shannon entropy normalized by log2 of the number of productive unique sequences. For each patient and control, public and private clones were evaluated among the 100 most prevalent clones. A clone was defined as Susac-specific if it was absent from the healthy and MS cohorts, from around 960 published viral clones and from other ImmuneACCESS disease sequences. The public reads were reprocessed in TCRdb via fastp at Q25 and MiXCR, keeping in-frame beta chains. CDR3 protein sequences are deduplicated, and each keeps its most common genes and DNA. TCRdb, not the original authors, processed these V and J calls. The sample has 95,000 to 150,000 distinct CDR3 sequences on record, just under 95% of them singletons. About 0.29% of the sample is taken by the ten largest.

Taken from the germline V gene (reference sequence), the CDR1 and CDR2 loops are LGHDT and YNNKEL. There are 15 amino acids in the CDR3, from cysteine to phenylalanine inclusive. CDR3 DNA only is kept here, 45 bases in frame from base 1. Trimming takes 4 bases from V and 2 bases from J, and the germline ends sit 14 bases apart. To note about this clonotype: Its antigen is currently not known. Base qualities are not provided; no much larger clone lies one nucleotide away.

High-throughput TCR beta sequencing profiled peripheral blood CD8+ and CD4+ T cells from healthy donors, Susac syndrome patients and multiple sclerosis patients. Recently defined diagnostic criteria for definite or probable disease were met by the Susac syndrome patients. CD8+ TEMRA cells were enriched by FACS, while bulk CD8+ and CD4+ T cells were purified by magnetic negative isolation. Blood was collected in EDTA tubes and processed within 24 hours, with PBMCs isolated through density gradient centrifugation. PBMCs destined for TCR sequencing were cryopreserved in liquid nitrogen and later thawed in a 37 °C water bath. A purity of at least 90% was achieved for sorted or isolated CD4+, CD8+ and CD8+ TEMRA cells. Study-wide findings and limitations: Sixteen Susac-specific public clones were identified in the total CD8+ repertoire, and several Susac-specific public clones were identified in the CD8+ TEMRA repertoire. Susac syndrome CD8+ repertoires showed clonal expansion, highest in CD8+ TEMRA cells and greater in clinically active than remitting patients. The TCR sequencing and HLA analysis was acknowledged to have included a relatively small number of individuals.

Sequencing was performed on CD8+ T cells from PBMCs. The TCR sequence derives from a human donor with Susac syndrome. The rearranged segments are TRBV3-1 and TRBJ2-5; the D gene assignment is ambiguous. At the DNA level, the sequence is TGTGCCAGCAGCCGAAGTCCGCCCCAGCAAGAGACCCAGTACTTC. Its product reads: CASSRSPPQQETQYF.